A selection of T cell receptor beta chains follows, all from one sample in a study of blood T cells in healthy people across ages. TCRdb re-derived calls from the 5' RACE reads in MiXCR, one entry per CDR3 protein. Of around 500,000 distinct CDR3 sequences in the sample, about 26% were seen once. These data were likewise used in another study, on T cells of mothers and their children.

The specimen sequenced was blood. The receptors come from a boy between 2 and 10 years old in good health. CDR3s include the opening cysteine and the closing phenylalanine or tryptophan. The D gene is left open where the match is weak. The size entry is marked missing in some rows and otherwise reads once, few, many or a size class.

j_gene: TRBJ2-5; v_gene: TRBV12-3/TRBV12-4; d_gene: NA; abundance: few; CDR3nt: TGTGCCAGCAGTTTAATCGTAAAGGGGGGGCAGTACTTC; CDR3aa: CASSLIVKGGQYF
j_gene: TRBJ2-3; v_gene: TRBV6-2/TRBV6-3; d_gene: NA; abundance: few; CDR3nt: TGTGCCAGCAGCCTATTTAAGATGGGCGGGGCAGATACGCAGTATTTT; CDR3aa: CASSLFKMGGADTQYF
j_gene: TRBJ2-5; v_gene: TRBV20-1; d_gene: TRBD2; abundance: NA; CDR3nt: TGCAGTGCTCGTGCCCTGACTAGCGCACAAGAGACCCAGTACTTC; CDR3aa: CSARALTSAQETQYF
j_gene: TRBJ1-1; v_gene: TRBV29-1; d_gene: NA; abundance: few; CDR3nt: TGCAGCGTTGTAGAGGGGAACACTGAAGCTTTCTTT; CDR3aa: CSVVEGNTEAFF
j_gene: TRBJ2-1; v_gene: TRBV5-6; d_gene: NA; abundance: NA; CDR3nt: TGTGCCAGCAGCTGGGGGGGGACAGAGACCTACAATGAGCAGTTCTTC; CDR3aa: CASSWGGTETYNEQFF
j_gene: TRBJ2-5; v_gene: TRBV10-2; d_gene: TRBD2; abundance: NA; CDR3nt: TGCGCCAGCAGTGAGGTGGCTAGCGGCCTCCGGCCCCAGTACTTC; CDR3aa: CASSEVASGLRPQYF
j_gene: TRBJ2-1; v_gene: TRBV12-5; d_gene: TRBD2; abundance: NA; CDR3nt: TGTGCTAGTGGTCAAACTAGCGGGAGGAATGAGCAGTTCTTC; CDR3aa: CASGQTSGRNEQFF
j_gene: TRBJ1-1; v_gene: TRBV19; d_gene: NA; abundance: NA; CDR3nt: TGTGCCAGTAGTATGATGAACCCTGAAGCTTTCTTT; CDR3aa: CASSMMNPEAFF
j_gene: TRBJ2-1; v_gene: TRBV9; d_gene: TRBD2; abundance: NA; CDR3nt: TGTGCCAGCAGCGTAGTCGGGGCGGGAGAGGTTGGCGAGCAGTTCTTC; CDR3aa: CASSVVGAGEVGEQFF
j_gene: TRBJ1-2; v_gene: TRBV29-1; d_gene: NA; abundance: few; CDR3nt: TGCAGCGTGAGGGCCGGATCCTATGGCTACACCTTC; CDR3aa: CSVRAGSYGYTF
j_gene: TRBJ1-1; v_gene: TRBV12-3/TRBV12-4; d_gene: TRBD1; abundance: NA; CDR3nt: TGTGCCAGCAGTTTAGAACCCCCGGGACAGGGGCAGGCTTTCTTT; CDR3aa: CASSLEPPGQGQAFF
j_gene: TRBJ2-7; v_gene: TRBV20-1; d_gene: TRBD2; abundance: NA; CDR3nt: TGCAGTGCTTCCCTTGCGACTAGCGGGAGGGGCTCCTACGAGCAGTACTTC; CDR3aa: CSASLATSGRGSYEQYF
j_gene: TRBJ2-5; v_gene: TRBV13; d_gene: NA; abundance: NA; CDR3nt: TGTGCCAGCAGCCCGAAGACTAGTCAAGAGACCCAGTACTTC; CDR3aa: CASSPKTSQETQYF
j_gene: TRBJ2-7; v_gene: TRBV7-9; d_gene: NA; abundance: few; CDR3nt: TGTGCCAGCAGCCGTGTCGGGGGCGAGCAGTACTTC; CDR3aa: CASSRVGGEQYF
j_gene: TRBJ1-1; v_gene: TRBV14; d_gene: NA; abundance: NA; CDR3nt: TGTGCCAGCAGCCTATCTACAGAGAACACTGAAGCTTTCTTT; CDR3aa: CASSLSTENTEAFF
j_gene: TRBJ1-4; v_gene: TRBV7-9; d_gene: NA; abundance: NA; CDR3nt: TGTGCCAGCAGCCCCAGTCCCGGGACTAATGAAAAACTGTTTTTT; CDR3aa: CASSPSPGTNEKLFF
j_gene: TRBJ1-4; v_gene: TRBV3-1; d_gene: NA; abundance: few; CDR3nt: TGTGCCAGCAGCGAGGCGGACAGAGAAAAACTGTTTTTT; CDR3aa: CASSEADREKLFF
j_gene: TRBJ1-1; v_gene: TRBV5-1; d_gene: NA; abundance: few; CDR3nt: TGCGCCAGCAGCCGGGAAACGATGAACACTGAAGCTTTCTTT; CDR3aa: CASSRETMNTEAFF
j_gene: TRBJ1-2; v_gene: TRBV28; d_gene: TRBD1; abundance: NA; CDR3nt: TGTGCCAGCAGTTCTTATTTGGGACAGCCTAACTATGGCTACACCTTC; CDR3aa: CASSSYLGQPNYGYTF
j_gene: TRBJ2-7; v_gene: TRBV20-1; d_gene: TRBD1; abundance: NA; CDR3nt: TGCAGTGCTGAGACAGGGTTCCACGAGCAGTACTTC; CDR3aa: CSAETGFHEQYF
j_gene: TRBJ2-7; v_gene: TRBV6-2/TRBV6-3; d_gene: TRBD2; abundance: NA; CDR3nt: TGTGCCAGCAGTTACGTCCTAGCGGGATTACACTACGAGCAGTACTTC; CDR3aa: CASSYVLAGLHYEQYF
j_gene: TRBJ2-7; v_gene: TRBV18; d_gene: NA; abundance: few; CDR3nt: TGTGCCAGCTCACCTCGGGGGGCATCGTACGAGCAGTACTTC; CDR3aa: CASSPRGASYEQYF
j_gene: TRBJ2-7; v_gene: TRBV12-3/TRBV12-4; d_gene: NA; abundance: few; CDR3nt: TGTGCCAGCAGTTTAACAGGGTGGATCTACGAGCAGTACTTC; CDR3aa: CASSLTGWIYEQYF
j_gene: TRBJ2-1; v_gene: TRBV12-3/TRBV12-4; d_gene: NA; abundance: NA; CDR3nt: TGTGCCAGCAGTTCCTCTGAGGCTCTCGACAATGAGCAGTTCTTC; CDR3aa: CASSSSEALDNEQFF
j_gene: TRBJ2-5; v_gene: TRBV11-2; d_gene: TRBD2; abundance: medium-sized; CDR3nt: TGTGCCAGCAGCTACACCGGGACTACGTACCAAGAGACCCAGTACTTC; CDR3aa: CASSYTGTTYQETQYF
j_gene: TRBJ1-6; v_gene: TRBV9; d_gene: NA; abundance: few; CDR3nt: TGTGCCAGCAGCGCCTCGGTCGCCAATTCACCCCTCCACTTT; CDR3aa: CASSASVANSPLHF
j_gene: TRBJ1-6; v_gene: TRBV6-2/TRBV6-3; d_gene: NA; abundance: NA; CDR3nt: TGTGCCAGCGGCGATAGCTCCTATAATTCACCCCTCCACTTT; CDR3aa: CASGDSSYNSPLHF
j_gene: TRBJ2-3; v_gene: TRBV11-3; d_gene: NA; abundance: few; CDR3nt: TGTGCCAGCAGTCCAGGCGGCAGGGGGGAAGATACGCAGTATTTT; CDR3aa: CASSPGGRGEDTQYF
j_gene: TRBJ1-2; v_gene: TRBV11-1; d_gene: TRBD1; abundance: few; CDR3nt: TGTGCCAGCAGCAAACAGGGGGTGGATGGCTACACCTTC; CDR3aa: CASSKQGVDGYTF
j_gene: TRBJ2-3; v_gene: TRBV7-8; d_gene: NA; abundance: NA; CDR3nt: TGTGCCAGCAGCTTAGGGGACCCTATATACACAGATACGCAGTATTTT; CDR3aa: CASSLGDPIYTDTQYF
j_gene: TRBJ1-3; v_gene: TRBV12-3/TRBV12-4; d_gene: NA; abundance: few; CDR3nt: TGTGCCAGCAGTGAGATTGGACATTCTGGAAACACCATATATTTT; CDR3aa: CASSEIGHSGNTIYF
j_gene: TRBJ2-3; v_gene: TRBV3-1; d_gene: NA; abundance: NA; CDR3nt: TGTGCCAGCAGCCAAGCGGGGGGCGGCACAGATACGCAGTATTTT; CDR3aa: CASSQAGGGTDTQYF
j_gene: TRBJ2-3; v_gene: TRBV9; d_gene: NA; abundance: NA; CDR3nt: TGTGCCAGCAGCGTAGGCAGGAACCCCCCGGTGTTT; CDR3aa: CASSVGRNPPVF
j_gene: TRBJ2-7; v_gene: TRBV6-5; d_gene: NA; abundance: many; CDR3nt: TGTGCCAGCAGTTACGAAGGCGCGAGCTCCTACGAGCAGTACTTC; CDR3aa: CASSYEGASSYEQYF
j_gene: TRBJ2-3; v_gene: TRBV5-1; d_gene: NA; abundance: NA; CDR3nt: TGCGCCAGCAGCTTGGGCCCCGAGGGGGGTGGCACAGATACGCAGTATTTT; CDR3aa: CASSLGPEGGGTDTQYF
j_gene: TRBJ2-5; v_gene: TRBV21-1; d_gene: NA; abundance: NA; CDR3nt: TGTGCGCCGCGGCTAACAGGGAAATTACAAGAGACCCAGTACTTC; CDR3aa: CAPRLTGKLQETQYF
j_gene: TRBJ1-1; v_gene: TRBV29-1; d_gene: TRBD1; abundance: NA; CDR3nt: TGCAGCGTTGGGACAGGGACCGTGAACACTGAAGCTTTCTTT; CDR3aa: CSVGTGTVNTEAFF
j_gene: TRBJ2-7; v_gene: TRBV6-5; d_gene: NA; abundance: few; CDR3nt: TGTGCCAGCAGTTACTCTGTTAGCGGTGGCTTGACATATAGTTACGAGCAGTACTTC; CDR3aa: CASSYSVSGGLTYSYEQYF
j_gene: TRBJ2-1; v_gene: TRBV7-7; d_gene: TRBD1; abundance: few; CDR3nt: TGTGCCAGCAGCCCGGGACAGGGGGCAGGCAATGAGCAGTTCTTC; CDR3aa: CASSPGQGAGNEQFF
j_gene: TRBJ2-3; v_gene: TRBV29-1; d_gene: NA; abundance: few; CDR3nt: TGCAGCGTTGAAGGCGGGGTTGCGCCAGATACGCAGTATTTT; CDR3aa: CSVEGGVAPDTQYF
j_gene: TRBJ2-3; v_gene: TRBV4-3; d_gene: TRBD2; abundance: NA; CDR3nt: TGCGCCAGCAGCCCCGGGACTACCGCCATCACAGATACGCAGTATTTT; CDR3aa: CASSPGTTAITDTQYF
j_gene: TRBJ1-2; v_gene: TRBV27; d_gene: NA; abundance: few; CDR3nt: TGTGCCAGCAGACCTTTAGACAGGATCTATGGCTACACCTTC; CDR3aa: CASRPLDRIYGYTF
j_gene: TRBJ2-7; v_gene: TRBV20-1; d_gene: NA; abundance: NA; CDR3nt: TGCAGTGCTAGGCGGCGGGGCTCCTGCGAGCAGTACTTC; CDR3aa: CSARRRGSCEQYF
j_gene: TRBJ2-2; v_gene: TRBV19; d_gene: NA; abundance: NA; CDR3nt: TGTGCCAGTCCAAACCCCCCGCGGGAGCTGTTTTTT; CDR3aa: CASPNPPRELFF
j_gene: TRBJ1-1; v_gene: TRBV29-1; d_gene: NA; abundance: few; CDR3nt: TGCAGCGGTGGCCAGGGCACTGAAGCTTTCTTT; CDR3aa: CSGGQGTEAFF
j_gene: TRBJ2-5; v_gene: TRBV18; d_gene: NA; abundance: many; CDR3nt: TGTGCCAGCTCACCGGGAAGATCAGAGACCCAGTACTTC; CDR3aa: CASSPGRSETQYF
j_gene: TRBJ1-2; v_gene: TRBV9; d_gene: TRBD1; abundance: few; CDR3nt: TGTGCCAGCAGCGTAAGTGCAGGACAGGAGAACTATGGCTACACCTTC; CDR3aa: CASSVSAGQENYGYTF
j_gene: TRBJ2-4; v_gene: TRBV15; d_gene: TRBD1; abundance: few; CDR3nt: TGTGCCACCAGCATACATGACAGGGCCCGGAACATTCAGTACTTC; CDR3aa: CATSIHDRARNIQYF
j_gene: TRBJ1-1; v_gene: TRBV25-1; d_gene: NA; abundance: few; CDR3nt: TGTGCCAGCAGTGATAGTTCGGGACAAACAGGGTTGGACACTGAAGCTTTCTTT; CDR3aa: CASSDSSGQTGLDTEAFF